The clone carrying this T cell receptor beta chain showed up just a few times. These data originate in a study of blood T cell repertoires in COVID-19. TCRdb's table, derived via immunoSEQ multiplex PCR, lists solely in-frame clones and lacks some. The sample records 85,000 to 95,000 clones, approximately 89% being singletons. The CDR3 is 14 residues long. V lost 6 bases and J lost 3, with 15 bases in between. Germline values: CDR1 MDHEN, CDR2 SYDVKM. Sequencing was carried out using peripheral blood. The TCR originated in a human donor with acute or convalescent COVID-19. The donor label of this sample is uncertain. The rearrangement joins TRBV28 to TRBJ2-7; D is possibly TRBD1 (5 bases). The CDR3 bases are TGTGCCAGCAGGACCACACCGGACATCTACGAGCAGTACTTC. Translated: CASRTTPDIYEQYF.